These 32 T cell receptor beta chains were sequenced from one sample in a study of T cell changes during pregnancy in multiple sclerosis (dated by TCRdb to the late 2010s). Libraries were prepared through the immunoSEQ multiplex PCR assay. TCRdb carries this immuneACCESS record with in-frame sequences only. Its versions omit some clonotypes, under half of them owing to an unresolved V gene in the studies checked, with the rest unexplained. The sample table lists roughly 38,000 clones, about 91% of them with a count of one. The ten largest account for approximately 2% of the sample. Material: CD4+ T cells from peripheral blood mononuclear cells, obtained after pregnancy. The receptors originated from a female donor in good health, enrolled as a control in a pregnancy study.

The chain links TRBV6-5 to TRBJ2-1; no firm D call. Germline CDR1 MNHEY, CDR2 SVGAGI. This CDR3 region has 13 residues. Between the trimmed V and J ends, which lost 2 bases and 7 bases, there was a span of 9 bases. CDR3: CASSYVLENEQFF. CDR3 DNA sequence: TGTGCCAGCAGTTACGTCTTGGAGAATGAGCAGTTCTTC.

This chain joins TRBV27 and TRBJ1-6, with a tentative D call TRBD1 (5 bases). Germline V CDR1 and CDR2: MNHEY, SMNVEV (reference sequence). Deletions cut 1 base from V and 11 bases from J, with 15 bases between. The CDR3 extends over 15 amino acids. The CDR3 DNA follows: TGTGCCAGCAGTTTATTGCGGGGGGAAGCAGCACCCCTCCACTTT. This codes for CASSLLRGEAAPLHF.

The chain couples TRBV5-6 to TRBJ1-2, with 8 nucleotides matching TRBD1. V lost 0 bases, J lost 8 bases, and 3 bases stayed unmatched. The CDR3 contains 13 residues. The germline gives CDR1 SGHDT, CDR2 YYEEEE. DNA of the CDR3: TGTGCCAGCAGCTTGGGACAGGGGAAAGGCTACACCTTC. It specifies CASSLGQGKGYTF.

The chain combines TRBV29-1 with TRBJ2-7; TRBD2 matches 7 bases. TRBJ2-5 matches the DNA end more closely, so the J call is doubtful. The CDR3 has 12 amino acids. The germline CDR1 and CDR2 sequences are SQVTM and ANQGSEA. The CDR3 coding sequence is TGCAGCGTTGAAGATGGGGGGGGGACCCAGTACTTC. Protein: CSVEDGGGTQYF.

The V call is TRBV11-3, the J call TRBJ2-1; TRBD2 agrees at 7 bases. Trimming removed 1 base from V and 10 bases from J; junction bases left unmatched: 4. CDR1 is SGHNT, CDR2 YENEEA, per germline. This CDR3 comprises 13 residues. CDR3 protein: CASSLGREREQFF. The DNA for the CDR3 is TGTGCCAGCAGCTTAGGGCGGGAGAGGGAGCAGTTCTTC.

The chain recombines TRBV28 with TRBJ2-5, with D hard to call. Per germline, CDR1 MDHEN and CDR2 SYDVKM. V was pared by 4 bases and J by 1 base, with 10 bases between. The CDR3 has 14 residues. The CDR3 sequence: CASSSARLQETQYF. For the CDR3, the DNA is TGTGCCAGCAGTTCAGCGAGGCTCCAAGAGACCCAGTACTTC.

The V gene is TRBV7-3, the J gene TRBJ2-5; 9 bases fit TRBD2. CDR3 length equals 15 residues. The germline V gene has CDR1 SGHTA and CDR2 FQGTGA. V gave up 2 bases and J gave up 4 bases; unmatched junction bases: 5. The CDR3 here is CASSLGGAGGETQYF. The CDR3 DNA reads TGTGCCAGCAGCTTAGGCGGAGCGGGAGGAGAGACCCAGTACTTC.

CDR3 DNA: TGTGCCAGCAGCGAGAGGGACTTACTCTACAATGAGCAGTTCTTC. It is translated as CASSERDLLYNEQFF. This chain uses TRBV7-2 with TRBJ2-1; tentative D call: TRBD2 (6 bases). The germline CDR1 and CDR2 sequences are SGHTA and FQGNSA. CDR3 length: 15 residues. V was pared by 5 bases and J by 3 bases, with 14 bases between. Using reference TRBV7-2 and TRBJ2-1 for the parts outside the CDR3, the full variable domain is GAGVSQSPSNKVTEKGKDVELRCDPISGHTALYWYRQSLGQGLEFLIYFQGNSAPDKSGLPSDRFSAERTGGSVSTLTIQRTQQEDSAVYLCASSERDLLYNEQFFGPGTRLTVL.

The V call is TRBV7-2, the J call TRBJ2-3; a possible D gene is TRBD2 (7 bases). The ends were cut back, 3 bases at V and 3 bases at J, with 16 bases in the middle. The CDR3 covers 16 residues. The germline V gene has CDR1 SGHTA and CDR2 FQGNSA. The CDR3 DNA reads TGTGCCAGCAGCTTTCCCCGGGGGGCGCCGACAGATACGCAGTATTTT. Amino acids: CASSFPRGAPTDTQYF.

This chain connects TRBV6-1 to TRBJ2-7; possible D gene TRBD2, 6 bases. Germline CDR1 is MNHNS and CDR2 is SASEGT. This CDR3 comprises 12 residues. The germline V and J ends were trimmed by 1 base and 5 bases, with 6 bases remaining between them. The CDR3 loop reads CASSEGGDEQYF. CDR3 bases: TGTGCCAGCAGTGAAGGGGGGGACGAGCAGTACTTC.

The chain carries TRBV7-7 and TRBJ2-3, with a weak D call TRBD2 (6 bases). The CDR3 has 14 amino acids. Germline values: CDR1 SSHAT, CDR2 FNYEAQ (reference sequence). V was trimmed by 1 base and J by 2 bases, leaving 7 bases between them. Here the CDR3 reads CASSLGGATDTQYF. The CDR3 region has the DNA TGTGCCAGCAGCTTAGGCGGGGCCACAGATACGCAGTATTTT.

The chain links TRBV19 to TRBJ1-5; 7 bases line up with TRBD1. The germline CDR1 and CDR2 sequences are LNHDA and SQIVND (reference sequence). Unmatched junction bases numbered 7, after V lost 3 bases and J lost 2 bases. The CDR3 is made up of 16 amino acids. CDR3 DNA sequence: TGTGCCAGTAGTATCGGGCCAGGACAGGGCAATCAGCCCCAGCATTTT. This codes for CASSIGPGQGNQPQHF.

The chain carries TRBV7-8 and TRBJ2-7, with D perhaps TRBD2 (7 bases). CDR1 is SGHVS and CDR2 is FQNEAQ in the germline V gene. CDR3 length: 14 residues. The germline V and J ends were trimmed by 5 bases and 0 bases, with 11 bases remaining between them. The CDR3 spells CASSQGRVSYEQYF. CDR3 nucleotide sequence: TGTGCCAGCAGCCAGGGGAGGGTCTCCTACGAGCAGTACTTC. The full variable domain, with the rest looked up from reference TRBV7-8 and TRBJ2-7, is GAGVSQSPRYKVAKRGQDVALRCDPISGHVSLFWYQQALGQGPEFLTYFQNEAQLDKSGLPSDRFFAERPEGSVSTLKIQRTQQEDSAVYLCASSQGRVSYEQYFGPGTRLTVT.

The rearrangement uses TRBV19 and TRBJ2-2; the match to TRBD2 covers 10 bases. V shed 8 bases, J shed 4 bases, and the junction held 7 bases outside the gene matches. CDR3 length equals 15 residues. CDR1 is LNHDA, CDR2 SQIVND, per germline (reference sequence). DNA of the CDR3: TGTGCCAGTCGGTTTAGCGGGAGGAGCACCGGGGAGCTGTTTTTT. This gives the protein CASRFSGRSTGELFF.

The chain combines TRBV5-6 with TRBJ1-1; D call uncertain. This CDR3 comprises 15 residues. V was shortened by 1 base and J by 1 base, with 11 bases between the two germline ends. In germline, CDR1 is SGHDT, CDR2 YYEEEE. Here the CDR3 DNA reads TGTGCCAGCAGCTTGTCGAGACTCAGGAACACTGAAGCTTTCTTT. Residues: CASSLSRLRNTEAFF.

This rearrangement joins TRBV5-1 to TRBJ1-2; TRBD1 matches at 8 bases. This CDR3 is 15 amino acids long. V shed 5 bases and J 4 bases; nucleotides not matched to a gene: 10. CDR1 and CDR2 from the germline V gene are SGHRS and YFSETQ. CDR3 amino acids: CASRLDRGLPYGYTF. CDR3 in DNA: TGCGCCAGCAGGTTAGACAGGGGACTTCCCTATGGCTACACCTTC.

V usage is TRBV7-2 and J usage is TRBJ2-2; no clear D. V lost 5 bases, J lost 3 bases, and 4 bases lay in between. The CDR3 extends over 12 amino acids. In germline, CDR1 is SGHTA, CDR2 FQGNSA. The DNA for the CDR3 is TGTGCCAGCAGCCCGTACACCGGGGAGCTGTTTTTT. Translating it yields CASSPYTGELFF.

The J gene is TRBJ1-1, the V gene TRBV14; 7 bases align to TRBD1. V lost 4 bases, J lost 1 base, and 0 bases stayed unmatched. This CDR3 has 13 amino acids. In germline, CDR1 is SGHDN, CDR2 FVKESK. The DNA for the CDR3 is TGTGCCAGCAGCCGGGACAGGAACACTGAAGCTTTCTTT. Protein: CASSRDRNTEAFF.

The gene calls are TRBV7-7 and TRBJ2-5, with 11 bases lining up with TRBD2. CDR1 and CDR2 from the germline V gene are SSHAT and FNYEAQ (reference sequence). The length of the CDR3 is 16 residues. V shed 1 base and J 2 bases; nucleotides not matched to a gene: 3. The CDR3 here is CASSLGLAGGQETQYF. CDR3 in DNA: TGTGCCAGCAGCTTAGGGCTAGCGGGGGGACAAGAGACCCAGTACTTC.

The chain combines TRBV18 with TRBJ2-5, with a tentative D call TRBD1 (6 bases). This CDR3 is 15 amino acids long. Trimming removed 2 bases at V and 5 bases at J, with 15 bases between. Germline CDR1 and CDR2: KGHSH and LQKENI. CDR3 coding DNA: TGTGCCAGCTCACCAACACAGGGAAACTGGGAGACCCAGTACTTC. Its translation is CASSPTQGNWETQYF.

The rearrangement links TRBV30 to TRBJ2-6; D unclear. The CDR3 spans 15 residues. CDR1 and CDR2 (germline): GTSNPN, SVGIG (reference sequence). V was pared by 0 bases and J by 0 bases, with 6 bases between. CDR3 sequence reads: CAWSVHLSGANVLTF. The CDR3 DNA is TGTGCCTGGAGTGTACATCTCTCTGGGGCCAACGTCCTGACTTTC.

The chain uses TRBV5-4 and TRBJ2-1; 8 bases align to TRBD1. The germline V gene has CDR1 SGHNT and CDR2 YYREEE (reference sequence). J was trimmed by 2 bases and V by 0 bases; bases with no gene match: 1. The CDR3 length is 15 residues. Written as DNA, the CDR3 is TGTGCCAGCAGCTTGGACAGGGGGGCCTACAATGAGCAGTTCTTC. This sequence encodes CASSLDRGAYNEQFF.

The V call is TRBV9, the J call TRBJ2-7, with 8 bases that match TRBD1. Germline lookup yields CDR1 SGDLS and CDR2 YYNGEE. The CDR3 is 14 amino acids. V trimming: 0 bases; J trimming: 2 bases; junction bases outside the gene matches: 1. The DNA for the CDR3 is TGTGCCAGCAGCGTAGGGACAGGGACCTACGAGCAGTACTTC. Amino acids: CASSVGTGTYEQYF.

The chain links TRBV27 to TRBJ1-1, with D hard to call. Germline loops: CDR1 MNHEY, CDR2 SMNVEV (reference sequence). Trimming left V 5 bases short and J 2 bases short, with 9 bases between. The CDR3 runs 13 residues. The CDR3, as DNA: TGTGCCAGCAGTCGCCGGGAAAACACTGAAGCTTTCTTT. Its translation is CASSRRENTEAFF.

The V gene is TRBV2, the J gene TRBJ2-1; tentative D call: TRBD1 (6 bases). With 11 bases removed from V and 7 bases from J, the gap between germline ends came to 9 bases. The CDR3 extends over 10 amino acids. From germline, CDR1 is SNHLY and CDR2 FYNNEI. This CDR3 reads CAAGENEQFF. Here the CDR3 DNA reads TGTGCCGCAGGGGAAAATGAGCAGTTCTTC.

CDR3 residues: CASVAGITDTQYF. For the CDR3, the DNA is TGTGCCAGCGTGGCGGGGATCACAGATACGCAGTATTTT. The rearrangement uses TRBV6-1 and TRBJ2-3; D may be TRBD2 (6 bases). With 8 bases removed from V and 2 bases from J, the gap between germline ends came to 11 bases. This CDR3 spans 13 amino acids. The V gene's germline CDR1 is MNHNS and CDR2 SASEGT.

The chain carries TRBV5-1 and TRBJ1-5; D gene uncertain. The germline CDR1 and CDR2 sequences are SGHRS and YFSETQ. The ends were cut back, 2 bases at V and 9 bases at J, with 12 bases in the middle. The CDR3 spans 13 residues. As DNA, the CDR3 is TGCGCCAGCAGCTTTGAGGGAGATCGGCCCCAGCATTTT. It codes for CASSFEGDRPQHF. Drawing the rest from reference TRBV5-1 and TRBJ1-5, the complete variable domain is KAGVTQTPRYLIKTRGQQVTLSCSPISGHRSVSWYQQTPGQGLQFLFEYFSETQRNKGNFPGRFSGRQFSNSRSEMNVSTLELGDSALYLCASSFEGDRPQHFGDGTRLSIL.

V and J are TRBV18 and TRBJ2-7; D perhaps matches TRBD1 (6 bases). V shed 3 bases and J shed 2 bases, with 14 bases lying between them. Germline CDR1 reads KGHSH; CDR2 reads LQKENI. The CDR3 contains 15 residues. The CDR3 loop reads CASSPMRTATYEQYF. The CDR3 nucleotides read TGTGCCAGCTCACCGATGCGGACAGCCACCTACGAGCAGTACTTC.

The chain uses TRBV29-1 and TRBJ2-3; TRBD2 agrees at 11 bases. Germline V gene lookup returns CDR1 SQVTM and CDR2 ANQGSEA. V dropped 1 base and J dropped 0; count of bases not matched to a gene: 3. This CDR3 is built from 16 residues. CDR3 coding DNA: TGCAGCGTTGAAGTACTAGCGGGGGTGAGCACAGATACGCAGTATTTT. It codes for CSVEVLAGVSTDTQYF.

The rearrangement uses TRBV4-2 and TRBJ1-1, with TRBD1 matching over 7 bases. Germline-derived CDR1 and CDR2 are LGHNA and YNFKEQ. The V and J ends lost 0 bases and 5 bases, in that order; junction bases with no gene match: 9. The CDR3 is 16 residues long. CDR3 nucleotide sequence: TGTGCCAGCAGCCAAGAAGGGGGCAGGGTGGGGACTGAAGCTTTCTTT. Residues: CASSQEGGRVGTEAFF.

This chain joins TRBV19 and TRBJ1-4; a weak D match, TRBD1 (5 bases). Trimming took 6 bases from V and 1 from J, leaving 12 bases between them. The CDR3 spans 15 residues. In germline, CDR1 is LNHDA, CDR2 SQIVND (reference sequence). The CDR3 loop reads CASRSGGGTNEKLFF. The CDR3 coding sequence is TGTGCCAGTAGGAGCGGGGGGGGAACTAATGAAAAACTGTTTTTT.

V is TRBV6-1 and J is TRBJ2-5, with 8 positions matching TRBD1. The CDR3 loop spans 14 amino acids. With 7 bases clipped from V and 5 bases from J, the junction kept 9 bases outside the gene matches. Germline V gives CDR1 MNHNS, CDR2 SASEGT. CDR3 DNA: TGTGCCAGCATAAAGACAGGGGTAGGGGAGACCCAGTACTTC. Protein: CASIKTGVGETQYF.